Here is one T cell receptor (beta chain) with its context. Original methodology: Scientists estimated how many nucleated cells there were by amplifying reference gene primers. Assay: immunoSEQ multiplex PCR; the TCRdb copy retains only in-frame clones and omits some. V, J and clone size are taken as reported in that table, and D and trimming were inferred from the DNA itself. Of about 330,000 clones in the sample, around 84% were seen once. The data stem from a study of blood T cell repertoires in COVID-19. The clonotype comes from a woman aged 18-29 years who had recovered from COVID-19. Sample: PBMCs or T cells enriched from blood (not recorded which).

CDR3 coding DNA: TGTGCCAGTCAAGGACTCCAAAGGCCCAATCAGCCCCAGCATTTT. Its protein is CASQGLQRPNQPQHF. The gene calls are TRBV19 and TRBJ1-5; D is uncertain. Germline CDR1 and CDR2: LNHDA and SQIVND (reference sequence). The V and J ends lost 8 bases and 3 bases respectively, with 17 bases between them. The CDR3 runs to 15 residues.